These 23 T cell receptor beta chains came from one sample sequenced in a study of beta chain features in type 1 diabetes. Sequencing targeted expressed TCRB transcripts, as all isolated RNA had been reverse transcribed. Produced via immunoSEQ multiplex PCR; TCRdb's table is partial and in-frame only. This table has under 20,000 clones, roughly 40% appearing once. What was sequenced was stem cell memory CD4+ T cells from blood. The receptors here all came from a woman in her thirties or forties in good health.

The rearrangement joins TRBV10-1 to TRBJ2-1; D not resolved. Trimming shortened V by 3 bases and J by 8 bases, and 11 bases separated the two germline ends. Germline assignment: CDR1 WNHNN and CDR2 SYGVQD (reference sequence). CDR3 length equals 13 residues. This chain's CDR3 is CASSELTPDEQFF. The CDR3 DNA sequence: TGCGCCAGCAGTGAACTTACCCCCGATGAGCAGTTCTTC.

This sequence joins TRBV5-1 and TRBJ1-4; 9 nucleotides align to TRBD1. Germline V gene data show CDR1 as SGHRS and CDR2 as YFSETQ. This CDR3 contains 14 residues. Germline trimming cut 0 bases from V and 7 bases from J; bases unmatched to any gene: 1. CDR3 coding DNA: TGCGCCAGCAGCTTGGGGACAGGGGTTGAAAAACTGTTTTTT. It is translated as CASSLGTGVEKLFF.

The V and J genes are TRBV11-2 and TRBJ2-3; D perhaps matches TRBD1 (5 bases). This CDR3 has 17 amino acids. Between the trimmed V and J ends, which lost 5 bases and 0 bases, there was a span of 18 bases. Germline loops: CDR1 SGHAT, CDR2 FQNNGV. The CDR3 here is CASSPRKGPLSTDTQYF. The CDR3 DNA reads TGTGCCAGCAGCCCCAGAAAGGGGCCTCTGAGCACAGATACGCAGTATTTT.

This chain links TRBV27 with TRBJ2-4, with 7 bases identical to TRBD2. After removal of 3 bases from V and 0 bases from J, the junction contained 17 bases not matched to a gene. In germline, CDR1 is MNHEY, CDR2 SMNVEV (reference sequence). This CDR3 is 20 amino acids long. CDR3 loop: CASSLGPLRGGEIAKNIQYF. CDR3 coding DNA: TGTGCCAGCAGTTTGGGCCCTCTCCGCGGGGGTGAGATAGCCAAAAACATTCAGTACTTC.

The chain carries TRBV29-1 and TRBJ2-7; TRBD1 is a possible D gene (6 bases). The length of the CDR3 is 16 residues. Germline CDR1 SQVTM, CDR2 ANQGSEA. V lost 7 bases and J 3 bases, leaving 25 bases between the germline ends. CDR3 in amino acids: CSAQGRQEGRSYEQYF. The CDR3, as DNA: TGCAGCGCCCAGGGGCGACAGGAAGGAAGGAGCTACGAGCAGTACTTC.

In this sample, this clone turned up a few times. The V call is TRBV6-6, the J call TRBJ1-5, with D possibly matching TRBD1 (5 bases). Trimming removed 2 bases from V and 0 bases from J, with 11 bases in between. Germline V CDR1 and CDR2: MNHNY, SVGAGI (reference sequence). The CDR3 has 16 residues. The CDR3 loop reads CASSYPSRDSNQPQHF. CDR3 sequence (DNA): TGTGCCAGCAGTTACCCGTCCAGGGATAGCAATCAGCCCCAGCATTTT.

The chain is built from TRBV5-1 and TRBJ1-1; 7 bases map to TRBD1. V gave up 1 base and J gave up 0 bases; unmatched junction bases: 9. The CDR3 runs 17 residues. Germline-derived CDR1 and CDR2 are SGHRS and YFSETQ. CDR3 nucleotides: TGCGCCAGCAGCTTGAGACCGAACAGGGGCCTGAACACTGAAGCTTTCTTT. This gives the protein CASSLRPNRGLNTEAFF.

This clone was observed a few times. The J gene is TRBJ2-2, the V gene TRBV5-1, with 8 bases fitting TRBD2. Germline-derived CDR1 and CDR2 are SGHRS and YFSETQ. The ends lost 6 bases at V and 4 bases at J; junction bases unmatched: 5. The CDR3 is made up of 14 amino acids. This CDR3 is CASMLAGFTGELFF. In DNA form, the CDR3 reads TGCGCCAGCATGCTAGCGGGCTTCACCGGGGAGCTGTTTTTT. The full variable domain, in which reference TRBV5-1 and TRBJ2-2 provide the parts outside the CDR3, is KAGVTQTPRYLIKTRGQQVTLSCSPISGHRSVSWYQQTPGQGLQFLFEYFSETQRNKGNFPGRFSGRQFSNSRSEMNVSTLELGDSALYLCASMLAGFTGELFFGEGSRLTVL.

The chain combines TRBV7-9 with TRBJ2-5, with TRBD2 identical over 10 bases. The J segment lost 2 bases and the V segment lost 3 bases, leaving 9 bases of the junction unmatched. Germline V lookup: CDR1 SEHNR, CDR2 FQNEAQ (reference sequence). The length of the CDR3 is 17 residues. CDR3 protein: CASSLGPSGGEQETQYF. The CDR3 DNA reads TGTGCCAGCAGCTTGGGCCCTAGCGGGGGAGAACAAGAGACCCAGTACTTC.

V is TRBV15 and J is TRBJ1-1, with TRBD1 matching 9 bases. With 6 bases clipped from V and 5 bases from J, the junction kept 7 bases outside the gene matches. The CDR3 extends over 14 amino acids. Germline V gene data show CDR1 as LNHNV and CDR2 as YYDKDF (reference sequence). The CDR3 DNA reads TGTGCCACCAGGACGGGACAGGGAGAGACTGAAGCTTTCTTT. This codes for CATRTGQGETEAFF.

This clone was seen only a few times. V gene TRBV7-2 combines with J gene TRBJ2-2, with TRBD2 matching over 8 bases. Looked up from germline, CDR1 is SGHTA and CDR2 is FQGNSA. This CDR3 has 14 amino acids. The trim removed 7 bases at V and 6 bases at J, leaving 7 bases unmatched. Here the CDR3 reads CASTSRGGAGELFF. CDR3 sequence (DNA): TGTGCCAGCACCTCTCGGGGGGGGGCCGGGGAGCTGTTTTTT. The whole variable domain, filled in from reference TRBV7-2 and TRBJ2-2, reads GAGVSQSPSNKVTEKGKDVELRCDPISGHTALYWYRQSLGQGLEFLIYFQGNSAPDKSGLPSDRFSAERTGGSVSTLTIQRTQQEDSAVYLCASTSRGGAGELFFGEGSRLTVL.

The CDR3 nucleotides read TGTGCCAGCAGCCAAGATCGACCGGGTAGACAGAGTAACTATGGCTACACCTTC. The encoded protein is CASSQDRPGRQSNYGYTF. The V call is TRBV5-4, the J call TRBJ1-2; possible D gene TRBD1, 5 bases. Per the germline V gene, CDR1 is SGHNT and CDR2 is YYREEE (reference sequence). The V gene lost 4 bases and the J gene lost 1 base, with 23 bases spanning the gap. CDR3 length: 18 amino acids.

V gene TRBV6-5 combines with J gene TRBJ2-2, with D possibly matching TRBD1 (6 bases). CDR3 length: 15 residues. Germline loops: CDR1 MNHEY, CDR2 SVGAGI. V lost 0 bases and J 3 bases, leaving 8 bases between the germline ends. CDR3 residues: CASSYSGAHTGELFF. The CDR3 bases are TGTGCCAGCAGTTACTCGGGGGCTCACACCGGGGAGCTGTTTTTT.

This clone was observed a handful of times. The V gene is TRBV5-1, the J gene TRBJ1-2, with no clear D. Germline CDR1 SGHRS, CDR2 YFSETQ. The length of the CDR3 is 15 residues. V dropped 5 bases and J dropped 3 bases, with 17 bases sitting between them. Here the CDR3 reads CASREGPDWDYGYTF. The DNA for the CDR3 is TGCGCCAGCAGAGAGGGTCCAGATTGGGACTATGGCTACACCTTC.

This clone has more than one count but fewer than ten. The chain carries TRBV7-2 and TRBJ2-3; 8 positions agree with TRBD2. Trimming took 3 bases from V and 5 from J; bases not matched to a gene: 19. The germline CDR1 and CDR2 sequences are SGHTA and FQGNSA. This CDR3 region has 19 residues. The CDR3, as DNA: TGTGCCAGCAGCTTCTCGTACTTTCCCCTCCGGGGGGGCGTAGATACGCAGTATTTT. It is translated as CASSFSYFPLRGGVDTQYF.

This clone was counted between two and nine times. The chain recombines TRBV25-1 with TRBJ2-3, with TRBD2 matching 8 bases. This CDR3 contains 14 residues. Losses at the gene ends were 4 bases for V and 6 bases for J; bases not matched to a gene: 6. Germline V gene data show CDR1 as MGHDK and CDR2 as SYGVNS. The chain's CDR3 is CASSVRGAEDTQYF. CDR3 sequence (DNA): TGTGCCAGCAGTGTGCGGGGGGCGGAGGATACGCAGTATTTT. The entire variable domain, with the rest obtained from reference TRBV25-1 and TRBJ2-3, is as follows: EADIYQTPRYLVIGTGKKITLECSQTMGHDKMYWYQQDPGMELHLIHYSYGVNSTEKGDLSSESTVSRIRTEHFPLTLESARPSHTSQYLCASSVRGAEDTQYFGPGTRLTVL.

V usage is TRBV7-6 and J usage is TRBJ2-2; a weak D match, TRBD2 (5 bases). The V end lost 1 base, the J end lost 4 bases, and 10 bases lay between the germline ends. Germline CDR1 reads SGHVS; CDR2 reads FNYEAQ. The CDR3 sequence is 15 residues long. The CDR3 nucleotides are TGTGCCAGCAGCTTAGGTGTGAGCGGCACCGGGGAGCTGTTTTTT. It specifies CASSLGVSGTGELFF.

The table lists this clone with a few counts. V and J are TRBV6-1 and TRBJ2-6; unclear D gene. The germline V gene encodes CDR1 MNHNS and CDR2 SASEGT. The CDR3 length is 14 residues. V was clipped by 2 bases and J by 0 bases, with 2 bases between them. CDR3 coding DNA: TGTGCCAGCAGTGAACTCTCTGGGGCCAACGTCCTGACTTTC. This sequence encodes CASSELSGANVLTF.

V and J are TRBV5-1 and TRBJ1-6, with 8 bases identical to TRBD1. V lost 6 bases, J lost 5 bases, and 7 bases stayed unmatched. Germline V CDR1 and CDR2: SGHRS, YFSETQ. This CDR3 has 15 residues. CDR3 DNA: TGCGCCAGCACCCCGACAGGGGCGAATAATTCACCCCTCCACTTT. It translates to CASTPTGANNSPLHF. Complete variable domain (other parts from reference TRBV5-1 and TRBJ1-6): KAGVTQTPRYLIKTRGQQVTLSCSPISGHRSVSWYQQTPGQGLQFLFEYFSETQRNKGNFPGRFSGRQFSNSRSEMNVSTLELGDSALYLCASTPTGANNSPLHFGNGTRLTVT.

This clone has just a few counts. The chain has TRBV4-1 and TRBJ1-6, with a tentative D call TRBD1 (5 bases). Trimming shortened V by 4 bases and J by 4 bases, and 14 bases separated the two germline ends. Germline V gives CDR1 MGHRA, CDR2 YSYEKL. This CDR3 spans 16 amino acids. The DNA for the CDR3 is TGCGCCAGCAGCCTCGGACACCTCATTTATAATTCACCCCTCCACTTT. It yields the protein CASSLGHLIYNSPLHF.

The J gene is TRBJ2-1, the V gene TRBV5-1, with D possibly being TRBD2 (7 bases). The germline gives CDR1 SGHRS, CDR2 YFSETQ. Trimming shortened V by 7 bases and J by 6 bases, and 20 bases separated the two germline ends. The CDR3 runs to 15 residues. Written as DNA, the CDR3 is TGCGCCAGCCGAACCCTTAACGGGGGGCTCAATGAGCAGTTCTTC. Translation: CASRTLNGGLNEQFF.

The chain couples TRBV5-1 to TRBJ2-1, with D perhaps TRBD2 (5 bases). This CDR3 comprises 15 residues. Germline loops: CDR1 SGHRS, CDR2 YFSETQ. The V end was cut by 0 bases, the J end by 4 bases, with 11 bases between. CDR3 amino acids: CASSLALASYNEQFF. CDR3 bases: TGCGCCAGCAGCTTGGCCTTAGCGTCGTACAATGAGCAGTTCTTC. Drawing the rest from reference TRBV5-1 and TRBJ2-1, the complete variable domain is KAGVTQTPRYLIKTRGQQVTLSCSPISGHRSVSWYQQTPGQGLQFLFEYFSETQRNKGNFPGRFSGRQFSNSRSEMNVSTLELGDSALYLCASSLALASYNEQFFGPGTRLTVL.

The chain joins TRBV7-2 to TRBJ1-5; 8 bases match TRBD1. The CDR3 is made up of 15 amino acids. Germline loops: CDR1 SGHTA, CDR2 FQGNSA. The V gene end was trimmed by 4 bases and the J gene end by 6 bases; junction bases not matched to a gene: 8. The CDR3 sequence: CASSYGQGMTQPQHF. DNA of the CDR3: TGTGCCAGCAGCTACGGACAGGGTATGACTCAGCCCCAGCATTTT.